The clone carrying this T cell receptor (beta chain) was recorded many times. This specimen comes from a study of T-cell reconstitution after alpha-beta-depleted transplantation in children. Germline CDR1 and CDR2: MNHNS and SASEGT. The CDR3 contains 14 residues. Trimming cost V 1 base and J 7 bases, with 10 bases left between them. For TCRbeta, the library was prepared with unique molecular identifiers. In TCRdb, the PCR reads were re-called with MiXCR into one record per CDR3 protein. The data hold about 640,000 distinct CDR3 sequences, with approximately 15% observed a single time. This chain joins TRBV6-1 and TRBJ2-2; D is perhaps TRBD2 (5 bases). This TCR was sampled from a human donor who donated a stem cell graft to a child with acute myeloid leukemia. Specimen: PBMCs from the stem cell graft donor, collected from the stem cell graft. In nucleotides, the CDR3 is TGTGCCAGCAGTGAAGGTCAGGAGGTCGGGGAGCTGTTTTTT. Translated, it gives CASSEGQEVGELFF.